This T cell receptor beta chain was observed in a study of T cells in tumors after PD-1 blockade. Study-wide context: A subset received ongoing vismodegib 150 mg daily alongside anti-PD-1 therapy.

Method: immunoSEQ multiplex PCR; TCRdb's copy keeps in-frame clones and lacks some. Among about 20,000 clones, around 78% were seen once, and the ten largest hold roughly 27%. Per the germline V gene, CDR1 is SGDLS and CDR2 is YYNGEE. V shed 2 bases, J shed 1 base, and the junction held 6 bases outside the gene matches. The CDR3 runs to 16 residues. Turning to this clone: Its antigen remains unknown.

Overall study findings and caveats: Some novel exhausted tumor clones appeared in pre-treatment blood, suggesting peripheral recruitment.

The material sequenced was PBMCs, taken before anti-PD-1 treatment. The TCR sequence derives from a human donor with basal cell carcinoma. This chain uses TRBV9 with TRBJ2-1; 7 positions agree with TRBD2. In DNA form, the CDR3 reads TGTGCCAGCAGCGTTATGGAACTAGCGTCCTACAATGAGCAGTTCTTC. Its protein is CASSVMELASYNEQFF.